This TCR beta chain was recorded in a study of cytomegalovirus exposure and HLA in healthy donors. Across the whole study: HLA-typed donors were the source of about 85 million unique TCRs, which an early data release held.

The primer mix had 60 Vbeta and 13 Jbeta primers. TCRdb's copy holds only in-frame clones and misses some; the assay was immunoSEQ multiplex PCR. The data contain tens of thousands of clones, more than 70% of them singletons. V dropped 1 base and J dropped 2; count of bases not matched to a gene: 7. Germline V gene data show CDR1 as SGHTA and CDR2 as FQGNSA. The CDR3 length is 16 residues. Source material: PBMCs. This TCR was sampled from a man between 35 and 55 years old in good health and CMV-seronegative. The V gene is TRBV7-2, the J gene TRBJ2-7, with 8 bases that match TRBD1. The CDR3 region has the DNA TGTGCCAGCAGCTTAGGCCCGGGACAGGTTACCTACGAGCAGTACTTC. As protein: CASSLGPGQVTYEQYF.